This T cell receptor beta chain derives from a study of beta chain features in type 1 diabetes. Investigators reverse transcribed all isolated RNA, so they sequenced expressed TCRB transcripts. Measured with immunoSEQ multiplex PCR; TCRdb has only the in-frame clones, and not every one. The sample lists 400,000 to 450,000 clones; approximately 15% were seen once. V lost 4 bases and J 2 bases, leaving 9 bases between the germline ends. CDR3 length: 13 amino acids. The V gene's germline CDR1 is SQVTM and CDR2 ANQGSEA. The material sequenced was naive CD4+ T cells from blood. The TCR comes from a man aged 30 to 39 in good health. This chain links TRBV29-1 with TRBJ2-1, with a tentative D call TRBD1 (6 bases). The CDR3 loop reads CSVGYRAYNEQFF. The CDR3 nucleotides are TGCAGCGTTGGTTACAGGGCCTACAATGAGCAGTTCTTC.